Each of the 16 T cell receptor beta chains below was sequenced from the same sample in a study of OX40 agonist ivuxolimab in advanced cancers. Only in-frame clones appear in the TCRdb table, and some are missing; sequencing was by immunoSEQ multiplex PCR. The data contain 65,000 to 85,000 clones, approximately 88% of them singletons. The sequencing here drew on CD4+ or CD8+ T cells sorted from blood, taken in a trial of the OX40 agonist ivuxolimab. The source of these receptors is an adult with an advanced solid tumor such as melanoma, head and neck, liver or kidney cancer.

The chain combines TRBV6-5 with TRBJ1-5; 7 nucleotides agree with TRBD1. Germline V gene data show CDR1 as MNHEY and CDR2 as SVGAGI. The CDR3 sequence is 14 residues long. Trimming cost V 8 bases and J 2 bases; bases outside gene matches: 6. The CDR3 is CASSQTGRNQPQHF. CDR3 coding DNA: TGTGCCAGCTCCCAGACAGGGCGCAATCAGCCCCAGCATTTT.

The chain links TRBV10-3 to TRBJ1-3; no clear D gene. V was shortened by 2 bases and J by 2 bases, with 7 bases between the two germline ends. The CDR3 is 14 amino acids. CDR1 is ENHRY and CDR2 is SYGVKD in the germline V gene. The CDR3 reads CAISEVGTGNTIYF. The DNA of the CDR3 is TGTGCCATCAGTGAGGTCGGTACTGGAAACACCATATATTTT.

V is TRBV11-1 and J is TRBJ2-3; 11 bases line up with TRBD2. Germline V CDR1 and CDR2: SGHAT, FQDESV (reference sequence). The CDR3 consists of 14 residues. With V trimmed by 5 bases and J by 3 bases, 1 base remained unmatched. CDR3 sequence: CASSRTSGTDTQYF. The DNA for the CDR3 is TGTGCCAGCAGCAGGACTAGCGGGACAGATACGCAGTATTTT.

In this sample, this clone turned up once. V and J are TRBV20-1 and TRBJ2-5; D ambiguous. CDR1 is DFQATT and CDR2 is SNEGSKA in the germline V gene (reference sequence). Trimming stripped 1 base from V and 5 bases from J, with 5 bases between. CDR3 length: 11 residues. The CDR3 reads CSARVQETQYF. The CDR3 region has the DNA TGCAGTGCTAGAGTGCAGGAGACCCAGTACTTC.

The chain recombines TRBV7-3 with TRBJ2-3; 8 nucleotides align to TRBD2. Trimming removed 8 bases from V and 0 bases from J; junction bases left unmatched: 7. The germline V gene has CDR1 SGHTA and CDR2 FQGTGA. The CDR3 runs to 15 residues. The CDR3 is CASSVLAASTDTQYF. CDR3 coding DNA: TGTGCCAGCTCGGTACTAGCGGCTAGCACAGATACGCAGTATTTT.

This clone has a single count. The V and J genes are TRBV5-6 and TRBJ1-4; D uncertain. CDR1 and CDR2 (germline): SGHDT, YYEEEE. This CDR3 region has 14 residues. V was cut by 2 bases and J by 0 bases, with 5 bases left in between. The CDR3 loop is CASSLRPTNEKLFF. The CDR3 DNA sequence: TGTGCCAGCAGCTTACGACCAACTAATGAAAAACTGTTTTTT.

The V gene is TRBV19, the J gene TRBJ2-1; D is uncertain. This CDR3 has 15 residues. Per the germline V gene, CDR1 is LNHDA and CDR2 is SQIVND (reference sequence). V was trimmed by 3 bases and J by 0 bases, leaving 9 bases between them. The CDR3 loop reads CASSITPSSYNEQFF. CDR3 in DNA: TGTGCCAGTAGTATCACTCCGAGCTCCTACAATGAGCAGTTCTTC.

The chain links TRBV19 to TRBJ1-2, with 7 bases matching TRBD1. V lost 6 bases and J lost 8; bases outside the gene matches: 9. The CDR3 contains 13 residues. Germline V lookup: CDR1 LNHDA, CDR2 SQIVND (reference sequence). Written as DNA, the CDR3 is TGTGCCAGTAGCACAGGGGACATTGTGGGCTACACCTTC. Translating gives CASSTGDIVGYTF.

CDR3 nucleotide sequence: TGTGCCAGCAGGCAACTGACAGGGGTCTATGGCTACACCTTC. Translation: CASRQLTGVYGYTF. The V and J genes are TRBV5-6 and TRBJ1-2, with 8 bases that match TRBD1. CDR3 length: 14 residues. Germline lookup yields CDR1 SGHDT and CDR2 YYEEEE. J gave up 4 bases and V 5 bases, and 7 bases lay outside the gene matches.

The J gene is TRBJ1-6, the V gene TRBV30, with unresolved D. In germline, CDR1 is GTSNPN, CDR2 SVGIG (reference sequence). Trimming left V 0 bases short and J 7 bases short, with 13 bases between. CDR3 length: 15 residues. CDR3 residues: CAWSVESGRNSPLHF. CDR3 in DNA: TGTGCCTGGAGTGTAGAGTCCGGGCGGAATTCACCCCTCCACTTT.

J is TRBJ1-6 and V is TRBV4-1; 8 positions match TRBD1. The germline V gene encodes CDR1 MGHRA and CDR2 YSYEKL. V was pared by 1 base and J by 9 bases, with 2 bases of the junction left unmatched. The CDR3 has 14 residues. DNA of the CDR3: TGCGCCAGCAGCCAAGTGGACAGGGTTTCACCCCTCCACTTT. This sequence encodes CASSQVDRVSPLHF.

The rearrangement uses TRBV7-2 and TRBJ1-2; D call uncertain. The CDR3 spans 11 residues. Looked up from germline, CDR1 is SGHTA and CDR2 is FQGNSA. Trimming stripped 9 bases from V and 4 bases from J, with 9 bases between. The CDR3 here is CASTQFYGYTF. The CDR3 nucleotides are TGTGCCAGTACGCAGTTCTATGGCTACACCTTC.

This CDR3 reads CASSEGRGPTEAFF. The DNA for the CDR3 is TGTGCCAGCAGTGAGGGCAGGGGTCCGACTGAAGCTTTCTTT. The chain combines TRBV6-1 with TRBJ1-1; maybe TRBD1 (6 bases). CDR3 length: 14 amino acids. V gave up 3 bases and J gave up 5 bases, with 13 bases separating them. The V gene's germline CDR1 is MNHNS and CDR2 SASEGT.

The V and J genes are TRBV30 and TRBJ2-2, with D possibly TRBD1 on 6 matching bases. The germline V gene has CDR1 GTSNPN and CDR2 SVGIG (reference sequence). V was cut by 4 bases and J by 4 bases, with 16 bases left in between. The CDR3 contains 15 residues. Here the CDR3 reads CAWIRTGQATGELFF. DNA of the CDR3: TGTGCCTGGATTCGTACGGGACAAGCCACCGGGGAGCTGTTTTTT. Looking up the rest from reference TRBV30 and TRBJ2-2 gives the full variable domain: SQTIHQWPATLVQPVGSPLSLECTVEGTSNPNLYWYRQAAGRGLQLLFYSVGIGQISSEVPQNLSASRPQDRQFILSSKKLLLSDSGFYLCAWIRTGQATGELFFGEGSRLTVL.

This chain connects TRBV19 to TRBJ1-5; possibly TRBD1 for D (5 bases). Germline V CDR1 and CDR2: LNHDA, SQIVND (reference sequence). V lost 5 bases, J lost 4 bases, and 15 bases lay in between. This CDR3 has 15 residues. This CDR3 reads CASSAGPTANQPQHF. In DNA, the CDR3 is TGTGCCAGTAGTGCGGGACCAACCGCGAATCAGCCCCAGCATTTT.

The chain has TRBV28 and TRBJ1-5, with no clear D. The CDR3 has 12 amino acids. Looked up from germline, CDR1 is MDHEN and CDR2 is SYDVKM. V was shortened by 4 bases and J by 2 bases, with 3 bases between the two germline ends. The CDR3 bases are TGTGCCAGCAGTTGGGGCAATCAGCCCCAGCATTTT. This codes for CASSWGNQPQHF.